The rows below give T cell receptor beta chains drawn from one sample of a study of CD8+CD57+ T cells in acquired aplastic anemia. TCRdb ran MiXCR on the reads and lists one entry per CDR3 protein. The sample has under 200,000 distinct CDR3 sequences, 64% seen once. Sequencing was carried out using sorted CD4+, CD8+, or CD8+CD57+ T cells (not recorded which) from PBMCs. The receptor set was obtained from a human donor with severe aplastic anemia or a healthy control (not recorded which). The CDR3 runs from the conserved cysteine through the conserved F or W. The D gene is left open where the match is weak. Not every row has a clone size; where given, it reads once, few, many or a size class.

cdr3_nt: TGTGCCAGTAGTATGGGGGTTACAACTAATGAAAAACTGTTTTTT; cdr3_aa: CASSMGVTTNEKLFF; d_call: NA; clone_size: many; cdr3_length: 15; j_call: TRBJ1-4; v_call: TRBV19
cdr3_nt: TGCAGTGCTACAGGACTAGCGGAGACCCAGTACTTC; cdr3_aa: CSATGLAETQYF; d_call: TRBD2; clone_size: NA; cdr3_length: 12; j_call: TRBJ2-5; v_call: TRBV20-1
cdr3_nt: TGTGCCAGCAGCTTAGTGGCGGGGACTAACACAGATACGCAGTATTTT; cdr3_aa: CASSLVAGTNTDTQYF; d_call: TRBD2; clone_size: NA; cdr3_length: 16; j_call: TRBJ2-3; v_call: TRBV7-2
cdr3_nt: TGTGCCAGCAGTCCCTCCGCAGGCAGTAATTCACCCCTCCACTTT; cdr3_aa: CASSPSAGSNSPLHF; d_call: NA; clone_size: many; cdr3_length: 15; j_call: TRBJ1-6; v_call: TRBV6-5
cdr3_nt: TGCAGTGCTTCTTCACACAGGTGGAGCGAAAAACTGTTTTTT; cdr3_aa: CSASSHRWSEKLFF; d_call: NA; clone_size: once; cdr3_length: 14; j_call: TRBJ1-4; v_call: TRBV20-1
cdr3_nt: TGTGCCAGTAGTATATACTCTAGCGGGAGAATGGAGACCCAGTACTTC; cdr3_aa: CASSIYSSGRMETQYF; d_call: TRBD2; clone_size: NA; cdr3_length: 16; j_call: TRBJ2-5; v_call: TRBV19
cdr3_nt: TGTGCCACCAGTGATTCGACAGGGAGTGAAAAACTGTTTTTT; cdr3_aa: CATSDSTGSEKLFF; d_call: TRBD1; clone_size: NA; cdr3_length: 14; j_call: TRBJ1-4; v_call: TRBV24-1
cdr3_nt: TGTGCCAGCAGCTCCCAATGGGGGCCGTACGAGCAGTACTTC; cdr3_aa: CASSSQWGPYEQYF; d_call: NA; clone_size: few; cdr3_length: 14; j_call: TRBJ2-7; v_call: TRBV7-2
cdr3_nt: TGTGCCAGTAGTATGGGGGTCGGGATCTACGAGCAGTACTTC; cdr3_aa: CASSMGVGIYEQYF; d_call: NA; clone_size: many; cdr3_length: 14; j_call: TRBJ2-7; v_call: TRBV19
cdr3_nt: TGTGCCACGAGTTCGACCACAGATACGCAGTATTTT; cdr3_aa: CATSSTTDTQYF; d_call: NA; clone_size: NA; cdr3_length: 12; j_call: TRBJ2-3; v_call: TRBV24-1
cdr3_nt: TGTGCCAGCAGTTTAGTGGAAGGAAGCCAGGTCGCCTACGAGCAGTACTTC; cdr3_aa: CASSLVEGSQVAYEQYF; d_call: NA; clone_size: NA; cdr3_length: 17; j_call: TRBJ2-7; v_call: TRBV12-3/TRBV12-4
cdr3_nt: TGTGCCACCAGCAACAGGGACTTGGCTTTCTTT; cdr3_aa: CATSNRDLAFF; d_call: NA; clone_size: NA; cdr3_length: 11; j_call: TRBJ1-1; v_call: TRBV15
cdr3_nt: TGTGCCAGCAGCCTCCCCATACCCGTGGGGGGCGGAAACACCATATATTTT; cdr3_aa: CASSLPIPVGGGNTIYF; d_call: NA; clone_size: NA; cdr3_length: 17; j_call: TRBJ1-3; v_call: TRBV7-9
cdr3_nt: TGTGCCATCAACCCGGGACTAGCGGGAGGAAATGAGCAGTTCTTC; cdr3_aa: CAINPGLAGGNEQFF; d_call: TRBD2; clone_size: NA; cdr3_length: 15; j_call: TRBJ2-1; v_call: TRBV10-3
cdr3_nt: TGTGCCATCCGAGAGGGGGGGAATAATTCACCCCTCCACTTT; cdr3_aa: CAIREGGNNSPLHF; d_call: NA; clone_size: NA; cdr3_length: 14; j_call: TRBJ1-6; v_call: TRBV10-3
cdr3_nt: TGCAGCGTTGGGAGGCTAGCGGGGCAAGATACGCAGTATTTT; cdr3_aa: CSVGRLAGQDTQYF; d_call: TRBD2; clone_size: NA; cdr3_length: 14; j_call: TRBJ2-3; v_call: TRBV29-1
cdr3_nt: TGTGCCAGCAGCCGAGGGGGCAACCAAGAGACCCAGTACTTC; cdr3_aa: CASSRGGNQETQYF; d_call: TRBD1; clone_size: NA; cdr3_length: 14; j_call: TRBJ2-5; v_call: TRBV7-9
cdr3_nt: TGTGCCAGCAGCTTAGGCTTACGCGGCTACACCTTC; cdr3_aa: CASSLGLRGYTF; d_call: NA; clone_size: NA; cdr3_length: 12; j_call: TRBJ1-2; v_call: TRBV7-2
cdr3_nt: TGTGCCAGCAGCGAAGGTCAGTTGGGGGAGCAGTACTTC; cdr3_aa: CASSEGQLGEQYF; d_call: NA; clone_size: many; cdr3_length: 13; j_call: TRBJ2-7; v_call: TRBV13
cdr3_nt: TGTGCCAGCTGGACCTTAGCTAACTATGGCTACACCTTC; cdr3_aa: CASWTLANYGYTF; d_call: NA; clone_size: many; cdr3_length: 13; j_call: TRBJ1-2; v_call: TRBV6-6
cdr3_nt: TGTGCCAGCAGCCCTAGCGGGGCTAGCACAGATACGCAGTATTTT; cdr3_aa: CASSPSGASTDTQYF; d_call: TRBD2; clone_size: NA; cdr3_length: 15; j_call: TRBJ2-3; v_call: TRBV7-9
cdr3_nt: TGTGCCAGCAGCTTGGACTCCCCACCGTTCGGGGATACGCAGTATTTT; cdr3_aa: CASSLDSPPFGDTQYF; d_call: NA; clone_size: NA; cdr3_length: 16; j_call: TRBJ2-3; v_call: TRBV7-9
cdr3_nt: TGTGCCACCAGTGACCTGAATCAGCCCCAGCATTTT; cdr3_aa: CATSDLNQPQHF; d_call: NA; clone_size: many; cdr3_length: 12; j_call: TRBJ1-5; v_call: TRBV24-1
cdr3_nt: TGTAGGGGGGAGTACAATGAGCAGTTCTTC; cdr3_aa: CRGEYNEQFF; d_call: NA; clone_size: NA; cdr3_length: 10; j_call: TRBJ2-1; v_call: TRBV20-1
cdr3_nt: TGCAGTGCTAGAGCCCCGGGCACGTCAACCTACGAGCAGTACTTC; cdr3_aa: CSARAPGTSTYEQYF; d_call: NA; clone_size: once; cdr3_length: 15; j_call: TRBJ2-7; v_call: TRBV20-1
cdr3_nt: TGCAGTGCAAGCCGGGGGTACCAAGAGACCCAGTACTTC; cdr3_aa: CSASRGYQETQYF; d_call: NA; clone_size: NA; cdr3_length: 13; j_call: TRBJ2-5; v_call: TRBV20-1
cdr3_nt: TGTGCCAGCAGTCGCTTTAGGGAGGGAAGCGCCTTCTATAATTCACCCCTCCACTTT; cdr3_aa: CASSRFREGSAFYNSPLHF; d_call: NA; clone_size: many; cdr3_length: 19; j_call: TRBJ1-6; v_call: TRBV2
cdr3_nt: TGTGCCAGCAGTGGCAGTACTAACTATGGCTACACCTTC; cdr3_aa: CASSGSTNYGYTF; d_call: NA; clone_size: many; cdr3_length: 13; j_call: TRBJ1-2; v_call: TRBV6-5
cdr3_nt: TGTGCCAGCAGCTCCGGACTCAGCAATCAGCCCCAGCATTTT; cdr3_aa: CASSSGLSNQPQHF; d_call: NA; clone_size: NA; cdr3_length: 14; j_call: TRBJ1-5; v_call: TRBV7-8
cdr3_nt: TGTGCCAGCAGGGGCGTGGATACGCAGTATTTT; cdr3_aa: CASRGVDTQYF; d_call: NA; clone_size: NA; cdr3_length: 11; j_call: TRBJ2-3; v_call: TRBV2
cdr3_nt: TGCAGCGTTGACGTGGGACAGGGGGCGCGCGAAGCTTTCTTT; cdr3_aa: CSVDVGQGAREAFF; d_call: TRBD1; clone_size: few; cdr3_length: 14; j_call: TRBJ1-1; v_call: TRBV29-1
cdr3_nt: TGTGCCAGCAGACGGACAGCAACTAATGAAAAACTGTTTTTT; cdr3_aa: CASRRTATNEKLFF; d_call: NA; clone_size: few; cdr3_length: 14; j_call: TRBJ1-4; v_call: TRBV11-3
cdr3_nt: TGTGCCAGCAGCTTGGGTCTAACAGGCTCCTACGAGCAGTACTTC; cdr3_aa: CASSLGLTGSYEQYF; d_call: NA; clone_size: NA; cdr3_length: 15; j_call: TRBJ2-7; v_call: TRBV6-1
cdr3_nt: TGTGCCAGCAACGACCTTTCGGGCTACACCTTC; cdr3_aa: CASNDLSGYTF; d_call: NA; clone_size: once; cdr3_length: 11; j_call: TRBJ1-2; v_call: TRBV19
cdr3_nt: TGTGCCAGCAGCCCGAGACAGTCCGGGGAGACCCAGTACTTC; cdr3_aa: CASSPRQSGETQYF; d_call: NA; clone_size: NA; cdr3_length: 14; j_call: TRBJ2-5; v_call: TRBV7-3